The 30 T cell receptor beta chains listed next were all sequenced from one sample in a study of T cell responses to AZD1222 COVID-19 vaccine. Repertoires were generated with immunoSEQ multiplex PCR, while TCRdb's copy carries only in-frame clones and drops some. In the table there are more than 110,000 clones, 89% of which are singletons. Sample: peripheral blood, taken on day 0 of AZD1222 vaccination. The receptors originated from an adult in good health.

V and J are TRBV5-1 and TRBJ2-7; D possibly corresponds to TRBD1 (6 bases). The CDR3 loop spans 13 amino acids. Trimming removed 4 bases at V and 6 bases at J, with 14 bases between. Germline V gene sequence: CDR1 SGHRS, CDR2 YFSETQ. CDR3 protein: CASSIPSRGEQYF. The CDR3 DNA sequence: TGCGCCAGCAGCATACCCTCCAGGGGCGAGCAGTACTTC.

The chain links TRBV5-1 to TRBJ2-3; the match to TRBD1 covers 7 bases. Trimming removed 0 bases from V and 6 bases from J; junction bases left unmatched: 7. The germline gives CDR1 SGHRS, CDR2 YFSETQ. The CDR3 length is 15 residues. This CDR3 is CASSLGTGEGDTQYF. The CDR3 region has the DNA TGCGCCAGCAGCTTGGGGACAGGTGAGGGGGATACGCAGTATTTT.

The table lists this clone with a count of one. V and J are TRBV28 and TRBJ2-7; 7 positions agree with TRBD2. V was pared by 1 base and J by 7 bases, with 13 bases of the junction left unmatched. Germline CDR1 reads MDHEN; CDR2 reads SYDVKM. This CDR3 spans 16 amino acids. The CDR3 reads CASSLFGGSVLGEQYF. The CDR3 DNA reads as TGTGCCAGCAGTTTATTTGGCGGGAGTGTACTTGGGGAGCAGTACTTC.

CDR3 DNA: TGTGCCAGCAGCATCCGGCTGGGGACAGGGGGCACTGAAGCTTTCTTT. Translating gives CASSIRLGTGGTEAFF. J is TRBJ1-1 and V is TRBV5-5; TRBD1 matches 11 bases. The junction had 9 bases not matched to a gene; V was cut back by 4 bases and J by 4 bases. Germline lookup yields CDR1 SGHKS and CDR2 YYEKEE (reference sequence). The length of the CDR3 is 16 residues.

This chain links TRBV6-4 with TRBJ2-1, with 10 bases identical to TRBD1. Germline CDR1 and CDR2: MRHNA and SNTAGT. This CDR3 region has 15 residues. V dropped 4 bases and J dropped 6; count of bases not matched to a gene: 6. The CDR3 region has the DNA TGTGCCAGCAGTGTTGGGGACAGGGGAGCCAATGAGCAGTTCTTC. Translating gives CASSVGDRGANEQFF.

The V gene is TRBV10-2, the J gene TRBJ1-5; D is ambiguous. The length of the CDR3 is 18 residues. V was clipped by 1 base and J by 0 bases, with 16 bases between them. The germline V gene has CDR1 WSHSY and CDR2 SAAADI. The CDR3 protein is CASSEWHPRGYSNQPQHF. The CDR3 DNA is TGCGCCAGCAGTGAGTGGCACCCCCGAGGATATAGCAATCAGCCCCAGCATTTT.

The rearrangement links TRBV18 to TRBJ2-3; TRBD1 aligns across 8 bases. The germline gives CDR1 KGHSH, CDR2 LQKENI. The CDR3 consists of 16 residues. V shed 2 bases and J 5 bases; nucleotides not matched to a gene: 9. The CDR3 reads CASSPGVRGRVDTQYF. CDR3 bases: TGTGCCAGCTCACCAGGTGTCAGGGGGCGCGTAGATACGCAGTATTTT. Full variable domain (rest looked up from reference TRBV18 and TRBJ2-3): NAGVMQNPRHLVRRRGQEARLRCSPMKGHSHVYWYRQLPEEGLKFMVYLQKENIIDESGMPKERFSAEFPKEGPSILRIQQVVRGDSAAYFCASSPGVRGRVDTQYFGPGTRLTVL.

V and J are TRBV9 and TRBJ1-1; D is perhaps TRBD1 (5 bases). This CDR3 contains 13 residues. Trimming removed 0 bases from V and 4 bases from J, with 7 bases in between. The V gene's germline CDR1 is SGDLS and CDR2 YYNGEE. The CDR3 bases are TGTGCCAGCAGCGTAGGTGGGACCACTGAAGCTTTCTTT. Translation gives CASSVGGTTEAFF. The whole variable domain, remainder taken from reference TRBV9 and TRBJ1-1, is DSGVTQTPKHLITATGQRVTLRCSPRSGDLSVYWYQQSLDQGLQFLIQYYNGEERAKGNILERFSAQQFPDLHSELNLSSLELGDSALYFCASSVGGTTEAFFGQGTRLTVV.

Concerning this clone itself: Because the CDR3's place on the DNA is in doubt, the DNA is left out and the CDR3 is given as listed by TCRdb. This chain connects TRBV29-1 to TRBJ2-1. From its first to its last residue, the CDR3 has 16 amino acids. The germline V gene encodes CDR1 SQVTM and CDR2 ANQGSEA. The CDR3 is CSVDLYQQSSYNEQFF.

The chain recombines TRBV6-2 or TRBV6-3 with TRBJ1-5; TRBD1 agrees at 7 bases. This CDR3 region has 15 residues. Germline CDR1 reads MNHEY; CDR2 reads SVGEGT. Trimming cost V 1 base and J 0 bases; bases outside gene matches: 0. The CDR3 is CASSYWDSSNQPQHF. CDR3 coding DNA: TGTGCCAGCAGTTACTGGGACAGTAGCAATCAGCCCCAGCATTTT.

This chain connects TRBV10-3 to TRBJ1-1; D unresolved. This CDR3 spans 12 amino acids. Germline V CDR1 and CDR2: ENHRY, SYGVKD. With 6 bases removed from V and 7 bases from J, the gap between germline ends came to 12 bases. CDR3 region: CAIRNLDGEAFF. Written as DNA, the CDR3 is TGTGCCATCAGGAATTTGGACGGTGAAGCTTTCTTT.

V usage is TRBV27 and J usage is TRBJ1-5; D perhaps matches TRBD1 (6 bases). The germline V and J ends were trimmed by 5 bases and 4 bases, with 9 bases remaining between them. Germline V gene data show CDR1 as MNHEY and CDR2 as SMNVEV (reference sequence). This CDR3 region has 13 residues. CDR3 amino acids: CASSPTGNQPQHF. Written as DNA, the CDR3 is TGTGCCAGCAGTCCTACAGGGAATCAGCCCCAGCATTTT.

This chain joins TRBV5-1 and TRBJ1-4; 9 bases are shared with TRBD1. V lost 4 bases and J lost 3; bases outside the gene matches: 7. Germline CDR1 SGHRS, CDR2 YFSETQ. The CDR3 sequence is 16 residues long. CDR3 sequence: CASSGGTGLANEKLFF. In DNA form, the CDR3 reads TGCGCCAGCAGCGGAGGGACAGGGTTGGCTAATGAAAAACTGTTTTTT.

The chain has TRBV7-2 and TRBJ2-1, with 12 positions matching TRBD2. The CDR3 runs to 16 residues. The ends lost 3 bases at V and 6 bases at J; junction bases unmatched: 6. Germline-derived CDR1 and CDR2 are SGHTA and FQGNSA. The CDR3 region is CASSFFLAGGFNEQFF. CDR3 bases: TGTGCCAGCAGCTTCTTTCTAGCGGGGGGGTTCAATGAGCAGTTCTTC.

The V gene is TRBV5-1, the J gene TRBJ1-6, with a tentative D call TRBD1 (6 bases). Per the germline V gene, CDR1 is SGHRS and CDR2 is YFSETQ. Between the trimmed V and J ends, which lost 4 bases and 2 bases, there was a span of 13 bases. CDR3 length: 16 amino acids. This CDR3 reads CASSENRVTYNSPLHF. In DNA, the CDR3 is TGCGCCAGCAGCGAAAACAGGGTAACCTATAATTCACCCCTCCACTTT.

This chain connects TRBV4-1 to TRBJ1-2, with TRBD1 identical over 8 bases. CDR1 is MGHRA and CDR2 is YSYEKL in the germline V gene. CDR3 size: 16 residues. After removal of 5 bases from V and 5 bases from J, the junction contained 13 bases not matched to a gene. The CDR3 DNA sequence: TGCGCCAGCAGCTCCAAGACCACACAGGGGGATTATGGCTACACCTTC. This gives the protein CASSSKTTQGDYGYTF.

The chain combines TRBV6-5 with TRBJ1-5; the D gene is possibly TRBD1 (6 bases). The CDR3 extends over 15 amino acids. The germline gives CDR1 MNHEY, CDR2 SVGAGI. Trimming removed 4 bases at V and 6 bases at J, with 16 bases between. The CDR3 region is CASSSQAGVGQPQHF. CDR3 nucleotides: TGTGCCAGCAGTTCTCAGGCAGGGGTCGGTCAGCCCCAGCATTTT.

This chain connects TRBV18 to TRBJ1-1; D might be TRBD1 (5 bases). The CDR3 extends over 19 amino acids. The germline CDR1 and CDR2 sequences are KGHSH and LQKENI. Trimming removed 3 bases at V and 2 bases at J, with 25 bases between. This CDR3 reads CASSPLSGGANLFNTEAFF. For the CDR3, the DNA is TGTGCCAGCTCACCCCTCTCAGGAGGGGCCAACCTATTCAACACTGAAGCTTTCTTT.

V and J are TRBV12-3 or TRBV12-4 and TRBJ1-1; no clear D. The CDR3 consists of 12 residues. Trimming left V 2 bases short and J 4 bases short, with 5 bases between. CDR3 sequence reads: CASSLSSTEAFF. For the CDR3, the DNA is TGTGCCAGCAGTTTAAGTTCCACTGAAGCTTTCTTT.

J is TRBJ1-1 and V is TRBV28, with D unresolved. The germline CDR1 and CDR2 sequences are MDHEN and SYDVKM. With 3 bases removed from V and 6 bases from J, the gap between germline ends came to 8 bases. The CDR3 extends over 12 amino acids. The CDR3 spells CASSFSVAEAFF. The DNA for the CDR3 is TGTGCCAGCAGTTTTAGCGTAGCTGAAGCTTTCTTT.

The CDR3 coding sequence is TGTGCCAGCAGCTCGACCCTACTCACGGGCCGCAATCAGCCCCAGCATTTT. The encoded protein is CASSSTLLTGRNQPQHF. The chain carries TRBV7-2 and TRBJ1-5; no definite D call. V lost 4 bases and J lost 2, with 18 bases in between. Germline V gene data show CDR1 as SGHTA and CDR2 as FQGNSA. The CDR3 covers 17 residues.

V is TRBV9 and J is TRBJ2-7; TRBD2 aligns across 10 bases. From germline, CDR1 is SGDLS and CDR2 YYNGEE. Losses at the gene ends were 2 bases for V and 7 bases for J; bases not matched to a gene: 9. This CDR3 is built from 15 residues. CDR3: CASSVALAGVGEQYF. The CDR3 nucleotides read TGTGCCAGCAGCGTTGCCCTAGCGGGAGTAGGTGAGCAGTACTTC.

The chain joins TRBV7-9 to TRBJ1-2; a weak D match, TRBD1 (5 bases). The CDR3 consists of 12 residues. V lost 4 bases to trimming and J lost 7 bases, with 10 bases between them. Per germline, CDR1 SEHNR and CDR2 FQNEAQ (reference sequence). The CDR3 loop reads CASSSLGVGYTF. CDR3 DNA: TGTGCCAGCAGCTCCCTGGGGGTTGGCTACACCTTC.

The V gene is TRBV4-1, the J gene TRBJ1-1, with 7 bases matching TRBD1. The junction had 10 bases not matched to a gene; V was cut back by 4 bases and J by 5 bases. The CDR3 runs 15 residues. Germline-derived CDR1 and CDR2 are MGHRA and YSYEKL. For the CDR3, the DNA is TGCGCCAGCAGCCGACCTCAGGGGGTAGAGACTGAAGCTTTCTTT. It is translated as CASSRPQGVETEAFF.

The chain combines TRBV5-4 with TRBJ2-7, with D perhaps matching TRBD1 (5 bases). The V gene lost 2 bases and the J gene lost 6 bases, with 12 bases spanning the gap. CDR1 is SGHNT, CDR2 YYREEE, per germline (reference sequence). This CDR3 is built from 13 residues. CDR3 DNA: TGTGCCAGCAGCTTCGACCTGGGGCGCGAGCAGTACTTC. It codes for CASSFDLGREQYF.

The chain has TRBV12-3 or TRBV12-4 and TRBJ1-3; D is unresolved. Trimming stripped 5 bases from V and 2 bases from J, with 7 bases between. The CDR3 is 13 amino acids. CDR3 protein: CASSPLAGNTIYF. The CDR3 coding sequence is TGTGCCAGCAGTCCCCTAGCTGGAAACACCATATATTTT.

This chain links TRBV27 with TRBJ1-2; D is uncertain. V dropped 0 bases and J dropped 4 bases, with 9 bases sitting between them. The CDR3 is 14 amino acids. Germline CDR1 is MNHEY and CDR2 is SMNVEV (reference sequence). Here the CDR3 reads CASSLSGYSYGYTF. CDR3 DNA: TGTGCCAGCAGTTTATCGGGATATTCCTATGGCTACACCTTC.

The rearrangement links TRBV6-1 to TRBJ1-3; D call uncertain. Germline V gene lookup returns CDR1 MNHNS and CDR2 SASEGT. Trimming took off 2 bases at V and 2 bases at J, with 10 bases between the two ends. The CDR3 contains 15 residues. This CDR3 is CASSETIFTGNTIYF. The CDR3 DNA sequence: TGTGCCAGCAGTGAAACGATATTTACTGGAAACACCATATATTTT.

This chain connects TRBV5-6 to TRBJ2-1, with TRBD1 matching 7 bases. The CDR3 totals 14 residues. Germline V gene data show CDR1 as SGHDT and CDR2 as YYEEEE. Germline trimming cut 1 base from V and 5 bases from J; bases unmatched to any gene: 3. CDR3 in amino acids: CASSLRGPNNEQFF. In nucleotides, the CDR3 is TGTGCCAGCAGCTTGAGGGGGCCAAACAATGAGCAGTTCTTC.

The V and J genes are TRBV2 and TRBJ2-7; the D is unclear. CDR3 length equals 16 residues. Trimming removed 5 bases at V and 0 bases at J, with 17 bases between. Germline lookup yields CDR1 SNHLY and CDR2 FYNNEI. The CDR3 loop reads CASSTFLRTGSYEQYF. Written as DNA, the CDR3 is TGTGCCAGCAGTACGTTCTTAAGGACGGGCTCCTACGAGCAGTACTTC.